These 23 T cell receptor beta chains originate from one sample sequenced in a study of T cell responses to AZD1222 COVID-19 vaccine. The table came from immunoSEQ multiplex PCR; TCRdb's copy has only in-frame clones and leaves some out. The sample yields 95,000 to 150,000 clones, about 89% seen once. The source was peripheral blood, collected on day 0 of AZD1222 vaccination. The receptor source for this set is an adult in good health.

J is TRBJ1-1 and V is TRBV12-3 or TRBV12-4, with D possibly matching TRBD1 (5 bases). This CDR3 contains 13 residues. V dropped 7 bases and J dropped 1 base, with 10 bases sitting between them. The CDR3 DNA sequence: TGTGCCAGCAAACGGGACTGGAACACTGAAGCTTTCTTT. It yields the protein CASKRDWNTEAFF.

The chain links TRBV6-5 to TRBJ1-1; 8 bases fit TRBD1. Germline CDR1 and CDR2: MNHEY and SVGAGI. The CDR3 extends over 14 amino acids. Trimming removed 11 bases from V and 4 bases from J; junction bases left unmatched: 12. The CDR3 loop reads CAAGGRGLSTEAFF. For the CDR3, the DNA is TGTGCCGCTGGGGGCAGGGGGCTGAGCACTGAAGCTTTCTTT.

The V call is TRBV6-5, the J call TRBJ1-2, with D uncertain. CDR1 and CDR2 (germline): MNHEY, SVGAGI. This CDR3 region has 12 residues. Trimming removed 5 bases at V and 8 bases at J, with 12 bases between. The CDR3 here is CASSPGYQGYTF. CDR3 sequence (DNA): TGTGCCAGCAGTCCGGGTTATCAGGGCTACACCTTC.

This chain joins TRBV5-6 and TRBJ1-2; D unresolved. This CDR3 contains 14 residues. Germline V gene sequence: CDR1 SGHDT, CDR2 YYEEEE. Between the trimmed V and J ends, which lost 5 bases and 4 bases, there was a span of 15 bases. CDR3 bases: TGTGCCAGCAGAATTGCCGGGCGTTCCTATGGCTACACCTTC. Amino acid sequence: CASRIAGRSYGYTF.

The rearrangement links TRBV28 to TRBJ2-4, with D possibly matching TRBD1 (7 bases). This CDR3 region has 13 residues. Between the trimmed V and J ends, which lost 7 bases and 9 bases, there was a span of 16 bases. CDR1 and CDR2 from the germline V gene are MDHEN and SYDVKM. The CDR3 spells CASKGAREVIQYF. CDR3 nucleotides: TGTGCCAGCAAGGGGGCCAGGGAGGTCATTCAGTACTTC.

The gene calls are TRBV9 and TRBJ1-3; 11 bases line up with TRBD1. The CDR3 spans 16 residues. Germline assignment: CDR1 SGDLS and CDR2 YYNGEE. V was pared by 3 bases and J by 4 bases, with 6 bases of the junction left unmatched. CDR3 DNA sequence: TGTGCCAGCAGCGCGGGACAGGGGGTGGGCGGAAACACCATATATTTT. It codes for CASSAGQGVGGNTIYF.

The chain is built from TRBV7-2 and TRBJ2-7, with D unresolved. The CDR3 spans 13 residues. Germline V gene sequence: CDR1 SGHTA, CDR2 FQGNSA. Trimming took off 1 base at V and 3 bases at J, with 7 bases between the two ends. The CDR3 DNA follows: TGTGCCAGCAGCTTAGTGTCCAGCTACGAGCAGTACTTC. Translation gives CASSLVSSYEQYF.

The genes are TRBV19 and TRBJ2-5; a possible D gene is TRBD1 (5 bases). In germline, CDR1 is LNHDA, CDR2 SQIVND (reference sequence). The CDR3 has 13 residues. Trimming shortened V by 3 bases and J by 7 bases, and 12 bases separated the two germline ends. CDR3 sequence reads: CASSIEKGWTQYF. CDR3 DNA: TGTGCCAGTAGTATCGAGAAGGGGTGGACCCAGTACTTC.

CDR3 residues: CASSQEWGKPGDTIQYF. The CDR3 bases are TGTGCCAGCAGCCAAGAGTGGGGGAAACCCGGGGATACCATTCAGTACTTC. The chain is built from TRBV3-1 (or the pseudogene TRBV3-2) and TRBJ2-4; perhaps D is TRBD1 or TRBD2 (5 bases each). Trimming stripped 0 bases from V and 9 bases from J, with 21 bases between. This CDR3 comprises 17 residues. Looked up from germline, CDR1 is LGHDT and CDR2 is YNNKEL (reference sequence).

This clone was detected only a few times. Here the CDR3 reads CASSPGLGSPLHF. CDR3 DNA: TGTGCCAGCAGCCCAGGACTGGGTTCACCCCTCCACTTT. This chain links TRBV7-9 with TRBJ1-6; no clear D. Germline assignment: CDR1 SEHNR and CDR2 FQNEAQ (reference sequence). The ends were cut back, 5 bases at V and 9 bases at J, with 11 bases in the middle. The length of the CDR3 is 13 residues.

This clone is a singleton in its sample. J is TRBJ2-2 and V is TRBV3-1 (or the pseudogene TRBV3-2), with D possibly matching TRBD2 (5 bases). V lost 4 bases to trimming and J lost 4 bases, with 13 bases between them. Germline V CDR1 and CDR2: LGHDT, YNNKEL (reference sequence). The CDR3 has 15 residues. Here the CDR3 reads CASSPSTSPTGELFF. CDR3 nucleotides: TGTGCCAGCAGCCCCAGTACTAGTCCCACCGGGGAGCTGTTTTTT.

The gene calls are TRBV28 and TRBJ2-7; perhaps TRBD2 as D (5 bases). The germline V gene has CDR1 MDHEN and CDR2 SYDVKM. The CDR3 has 15 amino acids. Trimming took off 4 bases at V and 2 bases at J, with 15 bases between the two ends. The CDR3 here is CASSSHLGLTYEQYF. The DNA of the CDR3 is TGTGCCAGCAGTTCTCACCTAGGACTCACCTACGAGCAGTACTTC.

The chain employs TRBV19 and TRBJ1-6; D unresolved. Trimming stripped 4 bases from V and 7 bases from J, with 14 bases between. Germline V lookup: CDR1 LNHDA, CDR2 SQIVND (reference sequence). The CDR3 covers 15 residues. The CDR3, as DNA: TGTGCCAGTAGTACCTTTGGGATCTCCAATTCACCCCTCCACTTT. This gives the protein CASSTFGISNSPLHF.

V and J are TRBV30 and TRBJ1-2, with a tentative D call TRBD1 (6 bases). The CDR3 loop spans 13 amino acids. V lost 7 bases, J lost 1 base, and 13 bases lay in between. Per the germline V gene, CDR1 is GTSNPN and CDR2 is SVGIG (reference sequence). The CDR3 is CASGAEVNYGYTF. The CDR3 bases are TGTGCCTCGGGGGCAGAAGTTAACTATGGCTACACCTTC. Based on the CDR3 plus reference TRBV30 and TRBJ1-2, the full variable domain is SQTIHQWPATLVQPVGSPLSLECTVEGTSNPNLYWYRQAAGRGLQLLFYSVGIGQISSEVPQNLSASRPQDRQFILSSKKLLLSDSGFYLCASGAEVNYGYTFGSGTRLTVV.

The chain combines TRBV4-1 with TRBJ1-5; D gene uncertain. CDR1 and CDR2 (germline): MGHRA, YSYEKL. The V and J ends lost 0 bases and 4 bases respectively, with 16 bases between them. The CDR3 covers 17 residues. The CDR3 bases are TGCGCCAGCAGCCAAGAGGGATCCATGGGAGGGAATCAGCCCCAGCATTTT. This translates into CASSQEGSMGGNQPQHF.

The chain carries TRBV19 and TRBJ2-1, with 9 bases matching TRBD2. Unmatched junction bases numbered 3, after V lost 6 bases and J lost 3 bases. Germline V gives CDR1 LNHDA, CDR2 SQIVND (reference sequence). The CDR3 covers 14 residues. CDR3 nucleotides: TGTGCCAGTAGGAGGACTAGCGACTACAATGAGCAGTTCTTC. It encodes CASRRTSDYNEQFF.

This chain connects TRBV5-6 to TRBJ2-7; 12 bases match TRBD2. The CDR3 totals 18 residues. The V gene's germline CDR1 is SGHDT and CDR2 YYEEEE. The V and J ends lost 2 bases and 2 bases, in that order; junction bases with no gene match: 11. In DNA form, the CDR3 reads TGTGCCAGCAGCTTCAACCCCCCCCGACTAGCGGGAGCCTACGAGCAGTACTTC. It codes for CASSFNPPRLAGAYEQYF.

The V gene is TRBV2, the J gene TRBJ1-2, with D tentatively TRBD1 (6 bases). The CDR3 extends over 13 amino acids. V dropped 3 bases and J dropped 4 bases, with 9 bases sitting between them. Germline assignment: CDR1 SNHLY and CDR2 FYNNEI. CDR3: CASSDLGAYGYTF. CDR3 bases: TGTGCCAGCAGTGATCTGGGGGCCTATGGCTACACCTTC.

The V gene is TRBV10-2, the J gene TRBJ2-2; 8 positions match TRBD1. This CDR3 has 16 amino acids. CDR1 and CDR2 (germline): WSHSY, SAAADI. V trimming: 3 bases; J trimming: 6 bases; junction bases outside the gene matches: 9. CDR3 amino acids: CASSDLRTGKAGELFF. Here the CDR3 DNA reads TGCGCCAGCAGTGACCTTAGGACAGGGAAGGCCGGGGAGCTGTTTTTT.

The chain carries TRBV28 and TRBJ2-1, with 7 nucleotides matching TRBD1. V shed 6 bases, J shed 8 bases, and the junction held 7 bases outside the gene matches. The CDR3 runs to 13 residues. The germline V gene encodes CDR1 MDHEN and CDR2 SYDVKM. CDR3 in DNA: TGTGCCAGCAGACCGGGACAGCTACATGAGCAGTTCTTC. Its protein product is CASRPGQLHEQFF.

The sample holds one count of this clone. The chain uses TRBV27 and TRBJ1-3; TRBD1 agrees at 7 bases. The germline CDR1 and CDR2 sequences are MNHEY and SMNVEV (reference sequence). The CDR3 totals 18 residues. Trimming removed 5 bases from V and 3 bases from J; junction bases left unmatched: 16. CDR3 amino acids: CASSPTPRDSEIGNTIYF. The CDR3 DNA follows: TGTGCCAGCAGTCCTACGCCCCGGGACAGTGAAATTGGAAACACCATATATTTT.

The V call is TRBV30, the J call TRBJ2-7, with D tentatively TRBD2 (7 bases). The germline V gene encodes CDR1 GTSNPN and CDR2 SVGIG (reference sequence). The V end lost 6 bases, the J end lost 0 bases, and 18 bases lay between the germline ends. This CDR3 has 15 amino acids. The CDR3 DNA sequence: TGTGCCTGTCCGTTGGGGGGGCTCAGCTCCTACGAGCAGTACTTC. It translates to CACPLGGLSSYEQYF.

The CDR3 coding sequence is TGTGCCAGCAGTCGCTCTATGGAGCCAGGTGAAGCTTTCTTT. It translates to CASSRSMEPGEAFF. The chain uses TRBV6-2 or TRBV6-3 and TRBJ1-1; D is unclear. The V end lost 5 bases, the J end lost 7 bases, and 17 bases lay between the germline ends. Germline V CDR1 and CDR2: MNHEY, SVGEGT. CDR3 size: 14 residues.